Below are 22 T cell receptor beta chains sequenced from a single sample in a study of cytomegalovirus exposure and HLA in healthy donors. The PCR contained 60 Vbeta and 13 Jbeta primers. Libraries were prepared by immunoSEQ multiplex PCR; TCRdb keeps only in-frame clonotypes and omits some of them. The sample holds approximately 150,000 clones; more than 65% are singletons and the top ten take 5% to 6.5%. Sequenced input: PBMCs. The origin of the receptors is a man aged 30 to 45 in good health and CMV-seropositive.

The chain carries TRBV27 and TRBJ2-7; D remains ambiguous. The CDR3 runs to 11 residues. Germline V gene lookup returns CDR1 MNHEY and CDR2 SMNVEV (reference sequence). V lost 11 bases and J lost 8, with 16 bases in between. The CDR3 is CAQGAYDKQYF. The CDR3 region has the DNA TGTGCCCAAGGAGCCTACGATAAGCAGTACTTC.

The chain carries TRBV10-1 and TRBJ2-2; perhaps D is TRBD1 or TRBD2 (6 bases each). Trimming shortened V by 6 bases and J by 7 bases, and 12 bases separated the two germline ends. The CDR3 runs to 13 residues. Germline V lookup: CDR1 WNHNN, CDR2 SYGVQD (reference sequence). The CDR3 spells CASREGGGGELFF. The DNA of the CDR3 is TGCGCCAGCAGAGAGGGGGGCGGCGGGGAGCTGTTTTTT.

The rearrangement joins TRBV6-1 to TRBJ2-7; TRBD1 matches at 9 bases. The trim removed 8 bases at V and 4 bases at J, leaving 0 bases unmatched. This CDR3 comprises 11 residues. Germline CDR1 and CDR2: MNHNS and SASEGT. The CDR3, as DNA: TGTGCCAGCGGACAGGGGTACGAGCAGTACTTC. This gives the protein CASGQGYEQYF.

The chain has TRBV19 and TRBJ2-7; 7 bases line up with TRBD1. The V segment lost 3 bases and the J segment 6 bases; nucleotides outside the gene matches: 2. In germline, CDR1 is LNHDA, CDR2 SQIVND (reference sequence). The CDR3 runs to 12 residues. The CDR3 coding sequence is TGTGCCAGTAGTATCGAGGGGGCCGAGCAGTACTTC. Translated, it gives CASSIEGAEQYF.

The V call is TRBV10-3, the J call TRBJ2-2, with 12 positions matching TRBD2. The CDR3 sequence is 16 residues long. CDR1 and CDR2 (germline): ENHRY, SYGVKD. After removal of 10 bases from V and 4 bases from J, the junction contained 10 bases not matched to a gene. CDR3 in amino acids: CATQMTSGGATGELFF. CDR3 nucleotide sequence: TGTGCCACCCAGATGACTAGCGGGGGTGCCACCGGGGAGCTGTTTTTT.

The gene calls are TRBV9 and TRBJ1-5; 7 nucleotides align to TRBD1. The germline gives CDR1 SGDLS, CDR2 YYNGEE. J gave up 7 bases and V 1 base, and 8 bases lay outside the gene matches. This CDR3 has 15 residues. The CDR3 nucleotides are TGTGCCAGCAGCGTAATCGGACAGGCCGGGCAGCCCCAGCATTTT. Amino acid sequence: CASSVIGQAGQPQHF.

V usage is TRBV15 and J usage is TRBJ2-7, with 9 nucleotides matching TRBD1. Germline-derived CDR1 and CDR2 are LNHNV and YYDKDF (reference sequence). The ends lost 5 bases at V and 2 bases at J; junction bases unmatched: 7. The length of the CDR3 is 15 residues. CDR3 sequence reads: CATSEIDRGTYEQYF. DNA for the CDR3: TGTGCCACCAGCGAAATCGACAGGGGGACCTACGAGCAGTACTTC.

The rearrangement links TRBV28 to TRBJ1-4, with D perhaps TRBD1 (5 bases). Germline V gene data show CDR1 as MDHEN and CDR2 as SYDVKM. CDR3 length equals 13 residues. V was pared by 8 bases and J by 4 bases, with 11 bases between. CDR3 sequence: CASEPGRNEKLFF. As DNA, the CDR3 is TGTGCCAGCGAACCAGGGCGTAATGAAAAACTGTTTTTT.

The genes are TRBV12-5 and TRBJ1-1; D uncertain. Trimming took off 6 bases at V and 1 base at J, with 6 bases between the two ends. Germline CDR1 is LGHNT and CDR2 is FRNRAP. The CDR3 loop spans 12 amino acids. The chain's CDR3 is CASGIQNTEAFF. Here the CDR3 DNA reads TGTGCTAGTGGAATCCAGAACACTGAAGCTTTCTTT. Together with reference TRBV12-5 and TRBJ1-1, the CDR3 gives the full variable domain: DARVTQTPRHKVTEMGQEVTMRCQPILGHNTVFWYRQTMMQGLELLAYFRNRAPLDDSGMPKDRFSAEMPDATLATLKIQPSEPRDSAVYFCASGIQNTEAFFGQGTRLTVV.

J is TRBJ2-3 and V is TRBV7-2; no definite D call. V was cut by 0 bases and J by 0 bases, with 7 bases left in between. The CDR3 spans 15 residues. Germline V CDR1 and CDR2: SGHTA, FQGNSA. CDR3 bases: TGTGCCAGCAGCTTAGCGAGGATAAGCACAGATACGCAGTATTTT. Protein: CASSLARISTDTQYF.

The rearrangement uses TRBV18 and TRBJ2-2; D is unresolved. The CDR3 is 14 residues long. Germline V gives CDR1 KGHSH, CDR2 LQKENI. Trimming cost V 3 bases and J 3 bases, with 8 bases left between them. CDR3 coding DNA: TGTGCCAGCTCACCCCTTCGGGACACCGGGGAGCTGTTTTTT. Protein product: CASSPLRDTGELFF.

V and J are TRBV5-1 and TRBJ2-2; a weak D match, TRBD1 (6 bases). There are 17 residues in the CDR3. V was clipped by 0 bases and J by 0 bases, with 12 bases between them. Looked up from germline, CDR1 is SGHRS and CDR2 is YFSETQ. In nucleotides, the CDR3 is TGCGCCAGCAGCTTGGGCCTCAGGGGCGCGAACACCGGGGAGCTGTTTTTT. Protein: CASSLGLRGANTGELFF. The variable domain in full, completed from reference TRBV5-1 and TRBJ2-2, reads KAGVTQTPRYLIKTRGQQVTLSCSPISGHRSVSWYQQTPGQGLQFLFEYFSETQRNKGNFPGRFSGRQFSNSRSEMNVSTLELGDSALYLCASSLGLRGANTGELFFGEGSRLTVL.

The chain combines TRBV9 with TRBJ2-1; D might be TRBD2 (6 bases). CDR1 is SGDLS, CDR2 YYNGEE, per germline. V lost 4 bases and J 4 bases, leaving 24 bases between the germline ends. This CDR3 contains 18 residues. In DNA form, the CDR3 reads TGTGCCAGCAGCCCCTCAGGAGGGGTCCCCCCTCTATACAATGAGCAGTTCTTC. This codes for CASSPSGGVPPLYNEQFF.

A few counts support this clone. The chain joins TRBV14 to TRBJ2-1; 8 bases agree with TRBD1. V was clipped by 0 bases and J by 0 bases; unmatched bases: 10. The CDR3 covers 19 residues. Germline V gene lookup returns CDR1 SGHDN and CDR2 FVKESK. Here the CDR3 reads CASSQESGGRTRSYNEQFF. The DNA for the CDR3 is TGTGCCAGCAGCCAAGAGTCAGGGGGCCGAACTCGCTCCTACAATGAGCAGTTCTTC.

The chain uses TRBV4-1 and TRBJ1-2, with D perhaps matching TRBD1 (6 bases). This CDR3 has 13 amino acids. Deletions cut 4 bases from V and 4 bases from J, with 10 bases between. Germline V gene sequence: CDR1 MGHRA, CDR2 YSYEKL. The CDR3: CASSRDNVYGYTF. Here the CDR3 DNA reads TGCGCCAGCAGCCGGGACAACGTCTATGGCTACACCTTC.

As concerns this clone: One junction end does not reproduce the germline sequence, and a read error may be involved. The chain couples TRBV5-5 to TRBJ1-5; 8 bases agree with TRBD1. This CDR3 spans 15 amino acids. Germline CDR1 reads SGHKS; CDR2 reads YYEKEE (reference sequence). The CDR3 nucleotides read TGCGCCAGCAGCCCTAGACAGGGGAGCAATCAGCCCCAGCATTTT. This translates into CASSPRQGSNQPQHF. Full variable domain (outside the CDR3, taken from reference TRBV5-5 and TRBJ1-5): DAGVTQSPTHLIKTRGQQVTLRCSPISGHKSVSWYQQVLGQGPQFIFQYYEKEERGRGNFPDRFSARQFPNYSSELNVNALLLGDSALYLCASSPRQGSNQPQHFGDGTRLSIL.

This clone was counted a single time. V usage is TRBV27 and J usage is TRBJ1-5, with a weak D call TRBD1 (6 bases). CDR3 length: 14 residues. The V and J ends lost 2 bases and 6 bases respectively, with 11 bases between them. Germline CDR1 is MNHEY and CDR2 is SMNVEV (reference sequence). The CDR3 is CASSLVGGGQPQHF. DNA of the CDR3: TGTGCCAGCAGTTTAGTAGGGGGTGGTCAGCCCCAGCATTTT.

This clone was seen only once. The genes are TRBV13 and TRBJ1-2, with D perhaps TRBD1 (6 bases). Trimming left V 0 bases short and J 5 bases short, with 10 bases between. This CDR3 spans 14 amino acids. Germline CDR1 reads PRHDT; CDR2 reads FYEKMQ (reference sequence). The CDR3 DNA sequence: TGTGCCAGCAGCTTAGGAGGGGGAGCGTATGGCTACACCTTC. This sequence encodes CASSLGGGAYGYTF.

This chain uses TRBV7-9 with TRBJ2-3, with TRBD1 matching over 7 bases. Germline CDR1 reads SEHNR; CDR2 reads FQNEAQ (reference sequence). The trim removed 0 bases at V and 3 bases at J, leaving 3 bases unmatched. The CDR3 sequence is 15 residues long. In DNA form, the CDR3 reads TGTGCCAGCAGCTTAGCAGGGGGCAGGACAGATACGCAGTATTTT. Protein product: CASSLAGGRTDTQYF.

This chain links TRBV18 with TRBJ1-4; D not certain. Looked up from germline, CDR1 is KGHSH and CDR2 is LQKENI. V lost 2 bases, J lost 8 bases, and 6 bases lay in between. The CDR3 is 12 residues long. The CDR3 bases are TGTGCCAGCTCACCAATGGAGGAAAAACTGTTTTTT. The encoded protein is CASSPMEEKLFF.

The chain is built from TRBV6-5 and TRBJ2-7, with 7 bases aligning to TRBD2. The trim removed 10 bases at V and 4 bases at J, leaving 16 bases unmatched. Germline CDR1 reads MNHEY; CDR2 reads SVGAGI. There are 15 residues in the CDR3. For the CDR3, the DNA is TGTGCCACGCTGCCGGCCACGGGAGGAGATTACGAGCAGTACTTC. Protein sequence: CATLPATGGDYEQYF.

V is TRBV27 and J is TRBJ1-1; TRBD1 aligns across 8 bases. Germline CDR1 reads MNHEY; CDR2 reads SMNVEV (reference sequence). CDR3 length: 15 amino acids. With V trimmed by 5 bases and J by 4 bases, 9 bases remained unmatched. The CDR3 region is CASSPYGQGGTEAFF. For the CDR3, the DNA is TGTGCCAGCAGTCCATACGGACAGGGCGGCACTGAAGCTTTCTTT.